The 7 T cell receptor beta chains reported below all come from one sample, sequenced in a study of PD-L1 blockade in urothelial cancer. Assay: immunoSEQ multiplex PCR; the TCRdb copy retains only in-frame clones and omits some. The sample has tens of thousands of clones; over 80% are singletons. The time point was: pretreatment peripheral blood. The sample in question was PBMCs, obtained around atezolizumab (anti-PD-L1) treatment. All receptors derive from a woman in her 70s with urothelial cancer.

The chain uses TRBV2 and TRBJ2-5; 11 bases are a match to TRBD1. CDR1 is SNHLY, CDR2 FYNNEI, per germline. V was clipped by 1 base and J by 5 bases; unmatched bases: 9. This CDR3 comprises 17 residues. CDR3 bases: TGTGCCAGCAGTGAAGGCCCCAGGACAGGGGGCTGGGAGACCCAGTACTTC. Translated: CASSEGPRTGGWETQYF.

The CDR3, as DNA: TGTGCCATCAGTGACAGGTCGGGCAATCAGCCCCAGCATTTT. It encodes CAISDRSGNQPQHF. This rearrangement joins TRBV10-3 to TRBJ1-5, with D uncertain. V gave up 3 bases and J gave up 2 bases, with 8 bases separating them. The V gene's germline CDR1 is ENHRY and CDR2 SYGVKD. The CDR3 consists of 14 residues.

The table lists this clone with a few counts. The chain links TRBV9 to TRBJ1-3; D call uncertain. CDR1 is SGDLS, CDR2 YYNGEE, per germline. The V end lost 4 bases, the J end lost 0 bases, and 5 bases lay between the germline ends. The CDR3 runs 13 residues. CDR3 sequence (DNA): TGTGCCAGCAGCCTGAGCTCTGGAAACACCATATATTTT. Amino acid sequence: CASSLSSGNTIYF.

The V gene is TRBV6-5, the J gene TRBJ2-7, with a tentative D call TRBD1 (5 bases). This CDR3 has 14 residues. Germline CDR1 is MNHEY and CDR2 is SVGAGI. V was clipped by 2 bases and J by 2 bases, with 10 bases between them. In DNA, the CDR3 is TGTGCCAGCAGTTACGGGCCAGGGCCCTACGAGCAGTACTTC. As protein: CASSYGPGPYEQYF.

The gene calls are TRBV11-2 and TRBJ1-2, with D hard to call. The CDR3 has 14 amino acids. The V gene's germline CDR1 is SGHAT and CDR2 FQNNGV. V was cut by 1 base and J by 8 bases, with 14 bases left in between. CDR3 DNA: TGTGCCAGCAGCTTAGTATCGCAGGTGCCCGGCTACACCTTC. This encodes CASSLVSQVPGYTF.

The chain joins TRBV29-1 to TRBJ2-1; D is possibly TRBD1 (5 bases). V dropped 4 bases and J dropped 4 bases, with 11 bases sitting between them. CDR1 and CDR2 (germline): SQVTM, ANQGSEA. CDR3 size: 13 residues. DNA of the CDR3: TGCAGCGTTGTCGGCAGGGTGTACAATGAGCAGTTCTTC. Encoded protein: CSVVGRVYNEQFF.

CDR3 residues: CASSQVGGRQYF. The DNA of the CDR3 is TGTGCCAGCAGCCAAGTAGGAGGCAGGCAGTACTTC. This sequence joins TRBV14 and TRBJ2-7; TRBD2 might be the D (5 bases). Germline assignment: CDR1 SGHDN and CDR2 FVKESK. The CDR3 totals 12 residues. The V end was cut by 1 base, the J end by 9 bases, with 10 bases between.